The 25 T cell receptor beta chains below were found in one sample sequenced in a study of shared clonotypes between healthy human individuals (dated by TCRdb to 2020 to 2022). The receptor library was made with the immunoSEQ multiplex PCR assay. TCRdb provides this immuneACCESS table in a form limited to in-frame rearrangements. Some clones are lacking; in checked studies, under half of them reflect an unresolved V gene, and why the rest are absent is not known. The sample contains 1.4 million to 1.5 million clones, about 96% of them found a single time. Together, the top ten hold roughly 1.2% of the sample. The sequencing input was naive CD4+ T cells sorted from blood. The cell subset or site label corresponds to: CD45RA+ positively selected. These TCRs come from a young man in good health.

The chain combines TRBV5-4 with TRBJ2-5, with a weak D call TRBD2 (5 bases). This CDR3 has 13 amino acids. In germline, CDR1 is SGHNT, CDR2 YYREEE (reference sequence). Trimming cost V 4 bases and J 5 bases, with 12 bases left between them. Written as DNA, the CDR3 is TGTGCCAGCAGCCCCCGGGGAGTTGAGACCCAGTACTTC. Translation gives CASSPRGVETQYF. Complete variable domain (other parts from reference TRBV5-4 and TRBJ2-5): ETGVTQSPTHLIKTRGQQVTLRCSSQSGHNTVSWYQQALGQGPQFIFQYYREEENGRGNFPPRFSGLQFPNYSSELNVNALELDDSALYLCASSPRGVETQYFGPGTRLLVL.

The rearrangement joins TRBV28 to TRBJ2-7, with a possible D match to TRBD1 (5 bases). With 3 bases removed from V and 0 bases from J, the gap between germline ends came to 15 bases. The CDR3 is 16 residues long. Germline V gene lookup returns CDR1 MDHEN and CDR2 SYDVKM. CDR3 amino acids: CASSFTIGHYSYEQYF. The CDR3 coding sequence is TGTGCCAGCAGTTTTACTATCGGACACTACTCCTACGAGCAGTACTTC. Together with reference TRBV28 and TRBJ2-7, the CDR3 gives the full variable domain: DVKVTQSSRYLVKRTGEKVFLECVQDMDHENMFWYRQDPGLGLRLIYFSYDVKMKEKGDIPEGYSVSREKKERFSLILESASTNQTSMYLCASSFTIGHYSYEQYFGPGTRLTVT.

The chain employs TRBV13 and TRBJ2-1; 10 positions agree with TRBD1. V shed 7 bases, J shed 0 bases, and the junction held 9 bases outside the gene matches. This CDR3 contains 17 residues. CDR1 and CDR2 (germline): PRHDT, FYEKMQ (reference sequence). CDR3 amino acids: CASTRQGANSSYNEQFF. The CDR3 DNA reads TGTGCCAGCACCCGACAGGGGGCGAACAGCTCCTACAATGAGCAGTTCTTC. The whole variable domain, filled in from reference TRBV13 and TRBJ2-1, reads AAGVIQSPRHLIKEKRETATLKCYPIPRHDTVYWYQQGPGQDPQFLISFYEKMQSDKGSIPDRFSAQQFSDYHSELNMSSLELGDSALYFCASTRQGANSSYNEQFFGPGTRLTVL.

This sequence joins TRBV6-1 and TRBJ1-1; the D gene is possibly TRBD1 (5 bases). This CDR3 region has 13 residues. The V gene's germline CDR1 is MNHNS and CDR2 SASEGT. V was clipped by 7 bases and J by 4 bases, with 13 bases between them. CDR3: CASILVGATEAFF. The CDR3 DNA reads TGTGCCAGCATCCTGGTAGGGGCCACTGAAGCTTTCTTT.

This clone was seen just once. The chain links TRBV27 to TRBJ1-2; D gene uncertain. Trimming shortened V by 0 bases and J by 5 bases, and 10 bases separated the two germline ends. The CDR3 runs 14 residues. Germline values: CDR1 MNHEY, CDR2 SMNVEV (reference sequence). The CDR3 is CASSLSMREYGYTF. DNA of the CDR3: TGTGCCAGCAGTTTATCGATGAGAGAATATGGCTACACCTTC.

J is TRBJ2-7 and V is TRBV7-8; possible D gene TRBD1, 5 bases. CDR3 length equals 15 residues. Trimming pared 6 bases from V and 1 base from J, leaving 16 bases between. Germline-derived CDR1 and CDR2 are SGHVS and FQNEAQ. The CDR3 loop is CASSSDGRASYEQYF. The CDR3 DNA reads TGTGCCAGCAGTTCTGATGGCAGGGCGTCCTACGAGCAGTACTTC.

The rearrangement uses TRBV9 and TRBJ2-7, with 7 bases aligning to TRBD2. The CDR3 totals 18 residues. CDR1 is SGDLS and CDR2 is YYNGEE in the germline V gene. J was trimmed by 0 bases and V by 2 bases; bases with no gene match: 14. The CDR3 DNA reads TGTGCCAGCAGCGTGGGGGTCGCGGGGCGGGACTACTCCTACGAGCAGTACTTC. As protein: CASSVGVAGRDYSYEQYF.

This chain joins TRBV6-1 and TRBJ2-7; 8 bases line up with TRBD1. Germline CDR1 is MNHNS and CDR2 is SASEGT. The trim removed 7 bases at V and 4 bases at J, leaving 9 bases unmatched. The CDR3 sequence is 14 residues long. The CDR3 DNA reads TGTGCCAGCAAGGGTATACAGGGGGATTACGAGCAGTACTTC. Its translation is CASKGIQGDYEQYF.

Here the CDR3 DNA reads TGTGCCAGCAGCGTAGGTTCTAGCGGGATGTACGAGCAGTACTTC. Translated: CASSVGSSGMYEQYF. The rearrangement links TRBV9 to TRBJ2-7, with 9 positions matching TRBD2. Germline V gene lookup returns CDR1 SGDLS and CDR2 YYNGEE. The V and J ends lost 0 bases and 4 bases, in that order; junction bases with no gene match: 5. The CDR3 covers 15 residues.

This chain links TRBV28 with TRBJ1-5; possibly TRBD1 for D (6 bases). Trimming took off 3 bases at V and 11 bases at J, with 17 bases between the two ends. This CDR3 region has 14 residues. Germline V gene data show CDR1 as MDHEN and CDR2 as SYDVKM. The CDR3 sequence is CASSFSERDKAQHF. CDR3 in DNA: TGTGCCAGCAGTTTTTCGGAGAGGGACAAGGCCCAGCATTTT. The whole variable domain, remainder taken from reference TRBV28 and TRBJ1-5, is DVKVTQSSRYLVKRTGEKVFLECVQDMDHENMFWYRQDPGLGLRLIYFSYDVKMKEKGDIPEGYSVSREKKERFSLILESASTNQTSMYLCASSFSERDKAQHFGDGTRLSIL.

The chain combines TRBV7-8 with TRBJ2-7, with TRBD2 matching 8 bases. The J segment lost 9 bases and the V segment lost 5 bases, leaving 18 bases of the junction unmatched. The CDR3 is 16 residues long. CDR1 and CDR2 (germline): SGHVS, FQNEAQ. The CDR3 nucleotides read TGTGCCAGCAGCACCCCGGAACTAGCGGTGACCACGGGGCAGTACTTC. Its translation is CASSTPELAVTTGQYF.

The CDR3 loop reads CASSTRFSYEQYF. Here the CDR3 DNA reads TGTGCCAGCAGTACTAGATTCTCTTACGAGCAGTACTTC. V is TRBV27 and J is TRBJ2-7; TRBD2 might be the D (5 bases). Germline loops: CDR1 MNHEY, CDR2 SMNVEV (reference sequence). The CDR3 spans 13 residues. V was trimmed by 5 bases and J by 4 bases, leaving 12 bases between them.

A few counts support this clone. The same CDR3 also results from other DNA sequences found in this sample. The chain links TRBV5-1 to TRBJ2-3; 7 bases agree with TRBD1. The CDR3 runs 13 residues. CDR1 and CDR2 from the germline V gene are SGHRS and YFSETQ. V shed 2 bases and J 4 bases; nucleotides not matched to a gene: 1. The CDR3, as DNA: TGCGCCAGCAGCTTACAGGGGCCAGATACGCAGTATTTT. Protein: CASSLQGPDTQYF. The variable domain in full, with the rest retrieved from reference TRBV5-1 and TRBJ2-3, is KAGVTQTPRYLIKTRGQQVTLSCSPISGHRSVSWYQQTPGQGLQFLFEYFSETQRNKGNFPGRFSGRQFSNSRSEMNVSTLELGDSALYLCASSLQGPDTQYFGPGTRLTVL.

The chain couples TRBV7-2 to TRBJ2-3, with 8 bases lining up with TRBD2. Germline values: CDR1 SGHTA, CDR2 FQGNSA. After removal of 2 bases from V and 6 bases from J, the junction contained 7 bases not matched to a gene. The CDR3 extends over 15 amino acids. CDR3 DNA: TGTGCCAGCAGCTTAATGGGACTAGATCCGGATACGCAGTATTTT. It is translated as CASSLMGLDPDTQYF.

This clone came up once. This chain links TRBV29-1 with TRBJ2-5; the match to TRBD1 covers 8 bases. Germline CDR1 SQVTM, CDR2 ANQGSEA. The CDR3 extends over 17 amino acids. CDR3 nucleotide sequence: TGCAGTATGTGGGGACAGGAAGGTGAACCGGGTAAAGAGACCCAGTACTTC. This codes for CSMWGQEGEPGKETQYF.

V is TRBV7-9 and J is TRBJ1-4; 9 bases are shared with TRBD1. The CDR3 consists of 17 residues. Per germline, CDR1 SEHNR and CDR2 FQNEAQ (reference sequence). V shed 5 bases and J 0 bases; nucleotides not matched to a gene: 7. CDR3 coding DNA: TGTGCCAGCAGCCTTTGGGGACAGGGACCAACTAATGAAAAACTGTTTTTT. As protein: CASSLWGQGPTNEKLFF.

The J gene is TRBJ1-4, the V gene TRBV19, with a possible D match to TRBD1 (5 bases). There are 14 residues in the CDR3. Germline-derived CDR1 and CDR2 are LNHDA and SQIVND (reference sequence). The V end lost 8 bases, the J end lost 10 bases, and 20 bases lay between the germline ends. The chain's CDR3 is CASSRLGEKGKLFF. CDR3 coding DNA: TGTGCCAGTTCGAGGCTGGGGGAAAAGGGAAAACTGTTTTTT.

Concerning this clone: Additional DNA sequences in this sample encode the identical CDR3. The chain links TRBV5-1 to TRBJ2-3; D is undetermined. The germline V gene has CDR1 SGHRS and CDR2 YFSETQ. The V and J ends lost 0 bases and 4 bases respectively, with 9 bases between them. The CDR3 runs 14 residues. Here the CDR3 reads CASSLGTGSDTQYF. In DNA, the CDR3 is TGCGCCAGCAGCTTGGGTACCGGGTCAGATACGCAGTATTTT.

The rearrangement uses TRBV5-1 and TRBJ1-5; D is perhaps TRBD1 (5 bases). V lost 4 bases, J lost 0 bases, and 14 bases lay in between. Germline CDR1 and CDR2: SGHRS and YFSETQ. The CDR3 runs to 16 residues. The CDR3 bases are TGCGCCAGCAGCCCGGGACCGACCCTTAGCAATCAGCCCCAGCATTTT. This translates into CASSPGPTLSNQPQHF. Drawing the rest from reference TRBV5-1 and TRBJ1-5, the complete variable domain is KAGVTQTPRYLIKTRGQQVTLSCSPISGHRSVSWYQQTPGQGLQFLFEYFSETQRNKGNFPGRFSGRQFSNSRSEMNVSTLELGDSALYLCASSPGPTLSNQPQHFGDGTRLSIL.

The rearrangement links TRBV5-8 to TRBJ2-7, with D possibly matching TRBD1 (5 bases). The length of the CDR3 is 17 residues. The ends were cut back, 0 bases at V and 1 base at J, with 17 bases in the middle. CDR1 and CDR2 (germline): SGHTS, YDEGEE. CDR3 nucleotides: TGTGCCAGCAGCTTGGCCTGGTTGGGGCAGGGTTCCTACGAGCAGTACTTC. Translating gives CASSLAWLGQGSYEQYF.

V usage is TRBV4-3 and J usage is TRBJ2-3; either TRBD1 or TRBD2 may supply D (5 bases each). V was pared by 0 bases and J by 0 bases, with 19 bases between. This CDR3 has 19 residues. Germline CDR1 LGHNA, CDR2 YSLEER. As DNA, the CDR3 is TGCGCCAGCAGCCAAGAAGTATGGGATGTGGGACCCAGCACAGATACGCAGTATTTT. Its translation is CASSQEVWDVGPSTDTQYF.

The CDR3 DNA is TGTGCCAGCTCACACGAGACAGGGCAGGTCGCTGAAGCTTTCTTT. It encodes CASSHETGQVAEAFF. The chain couples TRBV18 to TRBJ1-1; TRBD1 matches 7 bases. Unmatched junction bases numbered 11, after V lost 4 bases and J lost 6 bases. Germline assignment: CDR1 KGHSH and CDR2 LQKENI. CDR3 length: 15 residues.

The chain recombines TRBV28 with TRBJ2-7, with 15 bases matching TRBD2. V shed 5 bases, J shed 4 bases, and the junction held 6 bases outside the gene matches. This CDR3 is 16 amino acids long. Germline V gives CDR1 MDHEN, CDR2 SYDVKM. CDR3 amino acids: CASSAPGTSGGYEQYF. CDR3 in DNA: TGTGCCAGCAGTGCCCCCGGGACTAGCGGGGGGTACGAGCAGTACTTC.

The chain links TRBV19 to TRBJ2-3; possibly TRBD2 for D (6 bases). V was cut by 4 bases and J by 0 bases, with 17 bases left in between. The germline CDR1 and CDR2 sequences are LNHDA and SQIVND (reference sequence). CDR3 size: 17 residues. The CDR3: CASSTHPASASTDTQYF. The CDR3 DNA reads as TGTGCCAGTAGTACTCACCCCGCTAGCGCCAGCACAGATACGCAGTATTTT.

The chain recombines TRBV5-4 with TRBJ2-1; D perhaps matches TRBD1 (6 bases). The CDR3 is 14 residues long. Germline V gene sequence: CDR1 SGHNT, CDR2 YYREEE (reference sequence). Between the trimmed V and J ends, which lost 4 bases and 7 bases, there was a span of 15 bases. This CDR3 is CASSVDSISNEQFF. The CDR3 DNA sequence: TGTGCCAGCAGCGTGGACAGTATATCGAATGAGCAGTTCTTC.